This TCR beta chain appears in the sequencing data of a study of tumor and adjacent non-tumor tissue in lung cancer. Study context: Aged roughly 30 to 85 years, patients included under 13 men and about 5 women with stage I to III disease. Study-level findings and limits: TCR diversity was significantly greater in tumor than normal lung tissue.

Three rounds of nested PCR, following a modified ARM-PCR protocol, produced the TCRbeta library. One entry per CDR3 protein results from TCRdb running MiXCR on the multiplex PCR reads. This table holds approximately 90,000 distinct CDR3 sequences, 65% to 75% found once. The template was RNA from unsorted bulk tissue. Chemotherapy-naive patients with new lung cancer underwent thoracic surgery in China, August–November 2014. As regards this clonotype: As yet, its antigen is unknown. The germline gene is not matched at one end of the junction; a read error may be the cause.

Sequenced sample: lung tumor tissue. The source of this sequence is a man between 60 and 70 years old with non-small cell lung cancer.

The CDR3 is CASSLEGTYDYTF. CDR3 DNA sequence: TGCGCCAGCAGCTTGGAGGGAACCTATGACTACACCTTC. The rearrangement uses TRBV5-6 and TRBJ1-2; D is ambiguous. The CDR3 is 13 amino acids. Germline V CDR1 and CDR2: SGHDT, YYEEEE.